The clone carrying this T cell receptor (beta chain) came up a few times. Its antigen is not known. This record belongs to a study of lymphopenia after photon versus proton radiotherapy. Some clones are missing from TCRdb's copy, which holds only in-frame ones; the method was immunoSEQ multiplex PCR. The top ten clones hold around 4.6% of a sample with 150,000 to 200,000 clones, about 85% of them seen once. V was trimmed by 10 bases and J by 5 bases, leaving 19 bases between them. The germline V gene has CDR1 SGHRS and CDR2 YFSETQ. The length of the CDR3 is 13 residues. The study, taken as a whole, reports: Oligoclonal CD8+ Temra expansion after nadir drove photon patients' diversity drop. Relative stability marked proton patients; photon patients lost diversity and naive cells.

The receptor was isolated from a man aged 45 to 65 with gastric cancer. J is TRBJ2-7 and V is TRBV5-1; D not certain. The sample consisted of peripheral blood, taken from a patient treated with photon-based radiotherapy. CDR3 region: CACHKGFLHEQYF. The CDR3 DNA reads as TGCGCCTGCCACAAGGGCTTTTTACACGAGCAGTACTTC.